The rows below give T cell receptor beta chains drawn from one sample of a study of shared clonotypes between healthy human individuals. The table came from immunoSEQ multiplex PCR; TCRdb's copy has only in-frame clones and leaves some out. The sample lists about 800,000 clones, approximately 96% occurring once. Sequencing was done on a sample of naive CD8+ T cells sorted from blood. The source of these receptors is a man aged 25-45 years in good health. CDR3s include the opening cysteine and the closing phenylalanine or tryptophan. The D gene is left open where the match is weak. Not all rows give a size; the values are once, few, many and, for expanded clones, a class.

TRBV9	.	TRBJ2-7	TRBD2	TGTGCCAGCAGCGTAGGTCGAGGACTAGCCACCTACGAGCAGTACTTC	CASSVGRGLATYEQYF
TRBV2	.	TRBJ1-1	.	TGTGCCAGCAGTGACGGACAGAACATGAACACTGAAGCTTTCTTT	CASSDGQNMNTEAFF
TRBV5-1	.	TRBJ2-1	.	TGCGCCAGCAGCTTGGAGCGCCGCTCCTACAATGAGCAGTTCTTC	CASSLERRSYNEQFF
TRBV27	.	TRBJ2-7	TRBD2	TGTGCCAGCAGTTCCCAAAGTAGCGGGACCTCCTACGAGCAGTACTTC	CASSSQSSGTSYEQYF
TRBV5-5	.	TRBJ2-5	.	TGTGCCAGCAGCTTGGCCGGAGGTTCTGAGTACTTC	CASSLAGGSEYF
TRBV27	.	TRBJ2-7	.	TGTGCCAGCAGCCGGGACACCTACGAGCAGTACTTC	CASSRDTYEQYF
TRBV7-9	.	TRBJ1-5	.	TGTGCCAGCAGCTTGGGAGGAGATCAGCCCCAGCATTTT	CASSLGGDQPQHF
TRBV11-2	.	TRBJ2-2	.	TGTGCCAGCAGCTTAGAGGGCGGTCAGCACACCGGGGAGCTGTTTTTT	CASSLEGGQHTGELFF
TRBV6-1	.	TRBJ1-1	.	TGTGCCAGCACCCCCCTTGAGGGTACTGAAGCTTTCTTT	CASTPLEGTEAFF
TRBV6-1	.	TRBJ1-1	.	TGTGCCAGCAAGCTGCCGGGCACGAACACTGAAGCTTTCTTT	CASKLPGTNTEAFF
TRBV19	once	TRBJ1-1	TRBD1	TGTGCCAGTAGGGGATTGGGACAGGTCGAAGCTTTCTTT	CASRGLGQVEAFF
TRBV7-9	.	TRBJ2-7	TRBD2	TGTGCCAGCAGCTTAGATTTTGGACTAGCGGCCTACGAGCAGTACTTC	CASSLDFGLAAYEQYF
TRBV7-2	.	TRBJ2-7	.	TGTGCCAGCAGCACGCAGTGGTCCTACGAGCAGTACTTC	CASSTQWSYEQYF
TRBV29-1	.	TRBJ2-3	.	TGCAGCGTTTTCTGGGCCAGCACAGATACGCAGTATTTT	CSVFWASTDTQYF
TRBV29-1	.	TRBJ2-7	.	TGCAGCGTGTTAACATCCGAGAAACGCGAGCAGTACTTC	CSVLTSEKREQYF
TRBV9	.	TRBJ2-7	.	TGTGCCAGCAGCCCAAGACGGGGCTCCTACGAGCAGTACTTC	CASSPRRGSYEQYF
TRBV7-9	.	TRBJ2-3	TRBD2	TGTGCCAGCAGCTTAGGGACTAGCGGGAAGGGTGATACGCAGTATTTT	CASSLGTSGKGDTQYF
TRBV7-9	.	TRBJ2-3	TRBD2	TGTGCCAGCAGCTTAGGAACGGGACTAGCGGGCGTCACAGATACGCAGTATTTT	CASSLGTGLAGVTDTQYF
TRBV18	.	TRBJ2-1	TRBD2	TGTGCCAGCTCACCTAACGGTGGACTAGCGGGAGATGAGCAGTTCTTC	CASSPNGGLAGDEQFF
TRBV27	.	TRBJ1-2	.	TGTGCCAGCAGTTTATCGGCAGCCTATGGCTACACCTTC	CASSLSAAYGYTF
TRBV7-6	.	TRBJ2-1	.	TGTGCCAGCAGCTTAGCGGGAAGTACCAATGAGCAGTTCTTC	CASSLAGSTNEQFF
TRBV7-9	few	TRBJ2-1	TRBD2	TGTGCCAGCGCGGGAGCGTACAATGAGCAGTTCTTC	CASAGAYNEQFF
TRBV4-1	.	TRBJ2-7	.	TGCGCCAGCAGCCAAGCACAGGGAGGCTACGAGCAGTACTTC	CASSQAQGGYEQYF
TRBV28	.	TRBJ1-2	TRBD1	TGTGCCAGCAGTGGGACAGGCAACTATGGCTACACCTTC	CASSGTGNYGYTF
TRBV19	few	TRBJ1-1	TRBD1	TGTGCCAGCCTGACAGGGGAGAACACTGAAGCTTTCTTT	CASLTGENTEAFF
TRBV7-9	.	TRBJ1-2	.	TGTGCCAGCAGCATGGGACCCCTGCCACCTCACGGCTACACCTTC	CASSMGPLPPHGYTF
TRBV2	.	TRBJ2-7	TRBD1	TGTGCCAGCAGTGGCCGGGACAGGGTCGACGAGCAGTACTTC	CASSGRDRVDEQYF
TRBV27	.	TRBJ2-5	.	TGTGCCAGCAGTTTGGAGGTAGGGATTCGGGAGACCCAGTACTTC	CASSLEVGIRETQYF
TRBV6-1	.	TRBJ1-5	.	TGTGCCAGCAGTCAAGAGAGCCCAGGGTATAGCAATCAGCCCCAGCATTTT	CASSQESPGYSNQPQHF
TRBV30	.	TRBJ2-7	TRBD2	TGTGCCTGGAGTGTGTTTAGCGGGGAGTACGAGCAGTACTTC	CAWSVFSGEYEQYF
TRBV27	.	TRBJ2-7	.	TGTGCCAGCAGTTTATTATCAGGGTCGGGCGAGCAGTACTTC	CASSLLSGSGEQYF
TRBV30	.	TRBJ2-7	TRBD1	TGTGCCTGGACCCTGACGACAGGGTTCGACGAGCAGTACTTC	CAWTLTTGFDEQYF
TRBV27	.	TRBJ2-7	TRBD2	TGTGCCAGCAGTTTAGCGACTAGCGGGAGCAGAGACGAGCAGTACTTC	CASSLATSGSRDEQYF
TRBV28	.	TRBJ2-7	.	TGTGCCACCTACACCCTCCCCGAGGTGGACTACGAGCAGTACTTC	CATYTLPEVDYEQYF
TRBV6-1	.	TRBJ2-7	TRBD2	TGTGCCAGCAGTGAGCTAGCGGGAGGGCCCAACGAGCAGTACTTC	CASSELAGGPNEQYF
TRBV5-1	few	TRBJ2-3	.	TGCGCCAGCAGCTTGGAAACAGGGTGGGGCACAGATACGCAGTATTTT	CASSLETGWGTDTQYF